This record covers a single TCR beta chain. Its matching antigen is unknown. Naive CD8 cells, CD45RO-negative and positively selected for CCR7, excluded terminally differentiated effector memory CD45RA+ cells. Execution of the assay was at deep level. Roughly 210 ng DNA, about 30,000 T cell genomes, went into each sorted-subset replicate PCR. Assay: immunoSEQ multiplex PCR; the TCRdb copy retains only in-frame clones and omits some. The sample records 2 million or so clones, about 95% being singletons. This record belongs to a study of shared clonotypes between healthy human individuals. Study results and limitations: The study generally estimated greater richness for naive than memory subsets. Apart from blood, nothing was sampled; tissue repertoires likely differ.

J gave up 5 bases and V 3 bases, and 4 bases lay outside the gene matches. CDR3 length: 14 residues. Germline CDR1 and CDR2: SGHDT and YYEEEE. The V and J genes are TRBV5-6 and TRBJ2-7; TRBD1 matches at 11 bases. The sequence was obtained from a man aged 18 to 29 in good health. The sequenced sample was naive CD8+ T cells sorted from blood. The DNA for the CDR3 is TGTGCCAGCAGCTGGGACAGGGGGACCCACGAGCAGTACTTC. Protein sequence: CASSWDRGTHEQYF.